This is a list of T cell receptor beta chains from one sample in a study of regulatory T cells in long-lasting Graves disease. MiXCR, applied by TCRdb to the multiplex PCR reads, yields one record per CDR3 protein. The table records about half a million distinct CDR3 sequences, 22% of them present only once. This specimen was peripheral blood mononuclear cells (PBMCs), taken when the disease was refractory, from a patient treated with antithyroid drugs. The receptors were sampled from a female donor with Graves disease. Each CDR3 is given with its conserved first and last residue. A D gene is named only where the DNA matches it firmly. Some rows have no size entry. The others give once, few or many, or a class for an expanded clone.

J	V	D	size	CDR3	DNA
TRBJ2-7	TRBV6-2/TRBV6-3	TRBD2	many	CASNVPGLAITRDEQYF	TGTGCCAGCAACGTACCGGGACTAGCGATAACGCGCGACGAGCAGTACTTC
TRBJ1-2	TRBV20-1	NA	NA	CSASIIEDNYTF	TGCAGTGCCTCCATTATTGAGGATAACTACACCTTC
TRBJ2-7	TRBV6-5	TRBD1	many	CASSYFTGGPKPYEQYF	TGTGCCAGCAGTTACTTTACAGGGGGGCCCAAGCCCTACGAGCAGTACTTC
TRBJ1-2	TRBV28	TRBD1	many	CASSPRDRGHGYTF	TGTGCCAGCAGTCCCAGAGACAGGGGGCATGGCTACACCTTC
TRBJ1-5	TRBV10-2	NA	once	CASSEFGGNNQPQHF	TGCGCCAGCAGTGAGTTTGGGGGCAACAATCAGCCCCAGCATTTT
TRBJ2-5	TRBV12-3/TRBV12-4	TRBD2	few	CASSYSSGLAGGIQETQYF	TGTGCCAGCAGTTACTCTTCGGGACTAGCGGGGGGCATCCAAGAGACCCAGTACTTC
TRBJ2-2	TRBV7-2	TRBD1	NA	CASSLTGGLTGELFF	TGTGCCAGCAGCCTTACAGGGGGCCTCACCGGGGAGCTGTTTTTT
TRBJ1-5	TRBV20-1	TRBD1	NA	CSASSGQGGNQPQHF	TGCAGTGCTAGTTCGGGACAGGGAGGCAATCAGCCCCAGCATTTT
TRBJ2-3	TRBV20-1	TRBD2	NA	CSAQAGNTDTQYF	TGCAGTGCCCAAGCGGGGAACACAGATACGCAGTATTTT
TRBJ2-6	TRBV28	TRBD2	NA	CASSFNPLTSGSVAGANVLTF	TGTGCCAGCAGTTTCAACCCCTTGACTAGCGGGAGTGTGGCTGGGGCCAACGTCCTGACTTTC
TRBJ1-2	TRBV30	TRBD1	NA	CAWSVLGQGSNYGHTF	TGTGCCTGGAGTGTATTGGGACAGGGGTCTAACTATGGCCACACCTTC
TRBJ2-3	TRBV6-1	NA	few	CASSGTASITDTQYF	TGTGCCAGCAGTGGGACCGCGAGTATCACAGATACGCAGTATTTT